The 15 T cell receptor beta chains given below trace back to one sample, sequenced in a study of T cells expressing NK-cell markers. TCRdb re-called the 5' RACE reads and shows each CDR3 protein once, DNA omitted. The sample includes hundreds of thousands of distinct CDR3 sequences. What was sequenced was blood T cells: a sorted CD56 or NKG2C T cell subset, CD4+ or CD8+ T cells, or bulk PBMC T cells (not recorded which). The receptor source for this set is a woman between 18 and 70 years old in good health.

The rearrangement joins TRBV20-1 to TRBJ1-1. This CDR3 contains 12 residues. Per the germline V gene, CDR1 is DFQATT and CDR2 is SNEGSKA (reference sequence). This CDR3 is CSAKRQNTEAFF.

The chain couples TRBV30 to TRBJ2-5; TCRdb reports TRBD1, a call that lacks DNA to check it against. Germline V gene sequence: CDR1 GTSNPN, CDR2 SVGIG (reference sequence). This CDR3 spans 14 amino acids. The CDR3 protein is CAWSPGQGRETQYF.

The chain has TRBV6-2 or TRBV6-3 and TRBJ1-4; TCRdb returns TRBD1, unconfirmable since there is no DNA. The length of the CDR3 is 15 residues. Germline V gives CDR1 MNHEY, CDR2 SVGEGT. CDR3 region: CASRPRTGGNEKLFF.

The chain's CDR3 is CSAPWAGEGAFF. The chain joins TRBV20-1 to TRBJ1-1. The CDR3 sequence is 12 residues long. Per the germline V gene, CDR1 is DFQATT and CDR2 is SNEGSKA (reference sequence).

The genes are TRBV18 and TRBJ1-1. Germline loops: CDR1 KGHSH, CDR2 LQKENI. The CDR3 is 13 amino acids. CDR3 sequence reads: CASSKDGNTEAFF. Looking up the rest from reference TRBV18 and TRBJ1-1 gives the full variable domain: NAGVMQNPRHLVRRRGQEARLRCSPMKGHSHVYWYRQLPEEGLKFMVYLQKENIIDESGMPKERFSAEFPKEGPSILRIQQVVRGDSAAYFCASSKDGNTEAFFGQGTRLTVV.

J is TRBJ2-7 and V is TRBV5-4; TCRdb returns TRBD1, unconfirmable since there is no DNA. The CDR3 is made up of 15 amino acids. Looked up from germline, CDR1 is SGHNT and CDR2 is YYREEE (reference sequence). This chain's CDR3 is CASSPQGGDSYEQYF.

The chain is built from TRBV4-3 and TRBJ2-2; with no DNA, the TCRdb D assignment of TRBD1 cannot be verified. The V gene's germline CDR1 is LGHNA and CDR2 YSLEER. The CDR3 runs 15 residues. The CDR3: CASSHGGQGPGELFF.

V is TRBV7-2 and J is TRBJ2-5. This CDR3 spans 13 amino acids. CDR1 and CDR2 (germline): SGHTA, FQGNSA. The chain's CDR3 is CASSPDAQETQYF.

This rearrangement joins TRBV5-1 to TRBJ2-1; absent DNA, TCRdb's TRBD1 call cannot be checked. This CDR3 contains 15 residues. Germline V gene sequence: CDR1 SGHRS, CDR2 YFSETQ. CDR3 region: CASSLDRVGGNEQFF.

CDR3 protein: CASSQERGPQTKFGELFF. The chain employs TRBV4-1 and TRBJ2-2; TCRdb outputs TRBD1, but without DNA this stays unchecked. CDR3 length: 18 amino acids. Germline V gene lookup returns CDR1 MGHRA and CDR2 YSYEKL.

The rearrangement uses TRBV20-1 and TRBJ1-1. This CDR3 contains 14 residues. CDR1 and CDR2 (germline): DFQATT, SNEGSKA (reference sequence). CDR3 region: CSARDAAVNTEAFF.

J is TRBJ1-5 and V is TRBV19. CDR3 length: 15 residues. Germline lookup yields CDR1 LNHDA and CDR2 SQIVND (reference sequence). The CDR3 loop reads CASSTQPRVFQPQHF.

The genes are TRBV7-8 and TRBJ2-7. The CDR3 spans 11 residues. CDR1 and CDR2 (germline): SGHVS, FQNEAQ. The CDR3 reads CASSLENEQYF.

CDR3 residues: CASSLHHGTGELFF. The chain employs TRBV12-3 or TRBV12-4 and TRBJ2-2. The CDR3 contains 14 residues.

The chain combines TRBV4-3 with TRBJ2-3; no DNA is available, so the TRBD2 call from TCRdb remains unchecked. Germline V gene lookup returns CDR1 LGHNA and CDR2 YSLEER. This CDR3 region has 15 residues. The CDR3 reads CASSPGLAGGNTQYF.